The clone carrying this T cell receptor beta chain appeared a few times. Other DNA sequences in this specimen translate into the identical CDR3. These data belong to a study of cytomegalovirus exposure and HLA in healthy donors. Overall study context: Earlier, about 180 million T cells were analyzed, and about 120 million unique TCR beta sequences were found among them.

The CDR3 runs 15 residues. The J segment lost 4 bases and the V segment lost 4 bases, leaving 4 bases of the junction unmatched. The germline CDR1 and CDR2 sequences are SGHNT and YYREEE (reference sequence). Though probably carrying unrecorded immune exposures, donors were nominally healthy at sampling. With 60 Vbeta and 13 Jbeta primers, the PCR was carried out. Profiling relied on immunoSEQ multiplex PCR, and the TCRdb table lists in-frame clones only, not all of them. The sample comprises 150,000 to 200,000 clones, approximately 84% of which are singletons, and 0.2% to 0.3% rests with the top ten.

Sequences were obtained from PBMCs. This chain links TRBV5-4 with TRBJ2-1; 11 bases align to TRBD2. This clonotype was obtained from a girl less than two years old in good health and CMV-seronegative. This chain's CDR3 is CASSPTSGAYNEQFF. CDR3 coding DNA: TGTGCCAGCAGCCCGACTAGCGGGGCTTACAATGAGCAGTTCTTC.